The clone carrying this T cell receptor (beta chain) was detected once. The sample originates from a study of blood T cell repertoires in COVID-19. Study background: T cells, B-cell-depleted T cells, or PBMCs supplied cDNA or gDNA.

Germline V gene data show CDR1 as LGHDT and CDR2 as YNNKEL (reference sequence). This CDR3 has 12 residues. With 5 bases removed from V and 4 bases from J, the gap between germline ends came to 7 bases. Original processing methods: Estimation of nucleated cell counts relied on the amplification of reference gene primers. Assay: immunoSEQ multiplex PCR; the TCRdb copy retains only in-frame clones and omits some. From that table come the V and J calls and clone size; the DNA was used to work out D and trimming. This table has under 350,000 clones, approximately 83% appearing once. The chain combines TRBV3-1 (or the pseudogene TRBV3-2) with TRBJ2-3; D is perhaps TRBD1 (6 bases). The sequence was obtained from a human donor in a cohort sampled during active COVID-19. The sample comprised peripheral blood. The CDR3 protein is CASSYRADTQYF. Here the CDR3 DNA reads TGTGCCAGCAGCTACAGGGCAGATACGCAGTATTTT.